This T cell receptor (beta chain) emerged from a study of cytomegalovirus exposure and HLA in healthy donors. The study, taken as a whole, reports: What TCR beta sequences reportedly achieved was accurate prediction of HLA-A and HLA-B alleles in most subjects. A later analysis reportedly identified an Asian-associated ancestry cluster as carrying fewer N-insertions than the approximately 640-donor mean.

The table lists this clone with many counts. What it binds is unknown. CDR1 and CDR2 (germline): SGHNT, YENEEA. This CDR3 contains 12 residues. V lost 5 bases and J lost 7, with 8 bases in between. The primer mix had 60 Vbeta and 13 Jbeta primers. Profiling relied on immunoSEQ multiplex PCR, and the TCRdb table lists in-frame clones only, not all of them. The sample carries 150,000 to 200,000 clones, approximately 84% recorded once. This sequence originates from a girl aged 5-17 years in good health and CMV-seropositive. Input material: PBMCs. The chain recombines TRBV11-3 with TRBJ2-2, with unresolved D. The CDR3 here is CASSLYHGELFF. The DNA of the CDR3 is TGTGCCAGCAGCCTCTACCACGGGGAGCTGTTTTTT. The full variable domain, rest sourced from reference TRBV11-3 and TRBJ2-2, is EAGVVQSPRYKIIEKKQPVAFWCNPISGHNTLYWYLQNLGQGPELLIRYENEEAVDDSQLPKDRFSAERLKGVDSTLKIQPAELGDSAVYLCASSLYHGELFFGEGSRLTVL.